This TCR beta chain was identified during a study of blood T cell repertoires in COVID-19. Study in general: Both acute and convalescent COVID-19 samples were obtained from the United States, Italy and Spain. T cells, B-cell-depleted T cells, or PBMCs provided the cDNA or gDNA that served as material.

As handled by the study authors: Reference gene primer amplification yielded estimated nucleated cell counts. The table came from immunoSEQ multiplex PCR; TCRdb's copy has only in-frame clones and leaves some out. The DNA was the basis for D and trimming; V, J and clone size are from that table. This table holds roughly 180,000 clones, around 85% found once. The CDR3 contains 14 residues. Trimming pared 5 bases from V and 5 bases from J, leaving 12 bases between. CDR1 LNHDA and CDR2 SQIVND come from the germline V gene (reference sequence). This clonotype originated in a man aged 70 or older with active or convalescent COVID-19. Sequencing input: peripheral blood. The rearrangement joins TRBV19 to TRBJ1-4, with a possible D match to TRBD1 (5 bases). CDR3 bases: TGTGCCAGTAGTCCAGGGAGGCAAAATGAAAAACTGTTTTTT. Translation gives CASSPGRQNEKLFF.